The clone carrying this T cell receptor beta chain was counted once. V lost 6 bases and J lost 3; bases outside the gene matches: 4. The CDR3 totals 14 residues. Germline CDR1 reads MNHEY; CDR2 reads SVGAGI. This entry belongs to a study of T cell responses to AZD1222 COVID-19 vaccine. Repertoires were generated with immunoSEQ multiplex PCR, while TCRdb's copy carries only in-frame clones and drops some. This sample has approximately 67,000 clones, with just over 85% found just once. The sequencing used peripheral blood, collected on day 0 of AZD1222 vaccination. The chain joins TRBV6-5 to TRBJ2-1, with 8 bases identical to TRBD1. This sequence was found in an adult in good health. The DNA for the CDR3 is TGTGCCAGCAGGAAGGGACAGGACTACAATGAGCAGTTCTTC. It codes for CASRKGQDYNEQFF.